A selection of T cell receptor beta chains follows, all from one sample in a study of shared clonotypes between healthy human individuals. Libraries were prepared by immunoSEQ multiplex PCR; TCRdb keeps only in-frame clonotypes and omits some of them. In the table there are 2,500,000 or so clones, 93% of which are singletons. The sample comprised naive CD4+ T cells from PBMCs. These receptors originate from a man aged 18 to 29 in good health. Some clones in this sample may be carry-over from other donors' samples. Each CDR3 is given with its conserved first and last residue.

V | CDR3
TRBV18 | CASSPIQTGSDTQYF
TRBV4-1 | CASGPKREVADTQYF
TRBV5-4 | CASSPRLSETQYF
TRBV7-2 | CASSLTGQGRQPQHF
TRBV10-3 | CAIRSGTGASYGYTF
TRBV6-5 | CASSPGYAGYTF
TRBV7-9 | CASSPEGQGRQPQHF
TRBV5-6 | CASSPEPDGPYNEQFF
TRBV11-3 | CASSFSGQGLGELFF
TRBV7-8 | CASSPRTSGRAETQYF
TRBV6-1 | CASSEWGGEQYF
TRBV20-1 | CSARGLRELFF
TRBV28 | CAPYPRGHRETQYF
TRBV27 | CASRKTSGRTETQYF
TRBV6-5 | CATRTGTSRTGELFF
TRBV2 | CATGGDLNTEAFF
TRBV28 | CASEPSGTLNTGELFF
TRBV11-2 | CASSLVVGTDTQYF
TRBV4-3 | CASSLKQGAHEQYF
TRBV18 | CASSPSLRPSSGANVLTF
TRBV7-7 | CASSPGRGDTGELFF
TRBV28 | CASSFKGSGTSSETQYF
TRBV10-3 | CAISESVDGTYEQYF
TRBV29-1 | CSAGQSTDTQYF
TRBV5-1 | CASRLSGYAYEQYF
TRBV28 | CASSSVEVETQYF
TRBV4-2 | CASSAPRPGLAGVFGNEQFF
TRBV18 | CASSPAQGAVAGNTIYF
TRBV4-3 | CASSQDVRGLQPQHF
TRBV5-8 | CASSQTGADTQYF
TRBV7-2 | CASSFTALYGYTF
TRBV20-1 | CSATTGDEQYF
TRBV5-1 | CASSLGRTSTEAFF
TRBV10-3 | CAISTTLRAGYNEQFF
TRBV27 | CASSQMDRVGYTEAFF
TRBV6-1 | CASSWRASSTDTQYF
TRBV30 | CAWSSGQGRNSPLHF
TRBV2 | CASSVPVRGTYEQYF
TRBV28 | CATQDGYGYTF
TRBV5-5 | CASSSFTPRTSGWLETQYF